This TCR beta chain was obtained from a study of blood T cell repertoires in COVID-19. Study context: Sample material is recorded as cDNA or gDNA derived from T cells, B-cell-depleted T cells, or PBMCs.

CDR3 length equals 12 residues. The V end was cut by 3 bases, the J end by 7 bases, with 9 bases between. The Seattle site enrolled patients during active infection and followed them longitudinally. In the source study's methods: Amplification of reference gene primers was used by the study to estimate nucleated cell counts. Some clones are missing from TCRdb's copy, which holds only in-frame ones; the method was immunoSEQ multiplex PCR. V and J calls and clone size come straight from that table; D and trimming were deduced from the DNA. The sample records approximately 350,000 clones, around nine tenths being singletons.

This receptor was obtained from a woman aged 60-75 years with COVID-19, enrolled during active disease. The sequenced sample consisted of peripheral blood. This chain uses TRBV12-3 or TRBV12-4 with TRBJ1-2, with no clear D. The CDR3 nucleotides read TGTGCCAGCAGTTTTTCAGGAGGTGGCTACACCTTC. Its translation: CASSFSGGGYTF.